This TCR beta chain was retrieved from a study of PD-L1 blockade in urothelial cancer. Study-level background: Each patient had 0 to 3 earlier chemotherapy regimens.

Time point meaning: peripheral blood 6 weeks after treatment start. The method was immunoSEQ multiplex PCR; TCRdb's version includes in-frame clones alone and lacks a portion of them. The table lists about 22,000 clones, approximately 89% of them singletons. Germline V CDR1 and CDR2: MNHEY, SVGAGI. This CDR3 contains 13 residues. Trimming took 7 bases from V and 1 from J, leaving 10 bases between them. This receptor was taken from a woman aged 55-70 years with urothelial cancer. V and J are TRBV6-5 and TRBJ1-1; D is undetermined. Sequences were derived from PBMCs, sampled around atezolizumab (anti-PD-L1) treatment. In DNA form, the CDR3 reads TGTGCCAGCATCCAGCCGGGGAACACTGAAGCTTTCTTT. It encodes CASIQPGNTEAFF.